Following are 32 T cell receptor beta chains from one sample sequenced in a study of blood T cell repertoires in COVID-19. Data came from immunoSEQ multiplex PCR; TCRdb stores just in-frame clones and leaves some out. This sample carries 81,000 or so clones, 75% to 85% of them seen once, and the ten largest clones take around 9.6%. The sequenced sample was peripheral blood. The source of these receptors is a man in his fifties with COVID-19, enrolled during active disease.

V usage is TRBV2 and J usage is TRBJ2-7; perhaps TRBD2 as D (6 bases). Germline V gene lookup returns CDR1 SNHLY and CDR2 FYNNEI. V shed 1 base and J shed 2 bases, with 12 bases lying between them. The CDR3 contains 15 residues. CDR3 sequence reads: CASSEGRGPAYEQYF. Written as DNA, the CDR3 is TGTGCCAGCAGTGAAGGGAGGGGCCCCGCCTACGAGCAGTACTTC.

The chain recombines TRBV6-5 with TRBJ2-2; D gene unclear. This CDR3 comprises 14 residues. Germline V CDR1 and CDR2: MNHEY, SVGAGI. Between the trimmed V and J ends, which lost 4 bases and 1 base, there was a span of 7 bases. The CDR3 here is CASSLQQNTGELFF. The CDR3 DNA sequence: TGTGCCAGCAGTTTACAACAGAACACCGGGGAGCTGTTTTTT.

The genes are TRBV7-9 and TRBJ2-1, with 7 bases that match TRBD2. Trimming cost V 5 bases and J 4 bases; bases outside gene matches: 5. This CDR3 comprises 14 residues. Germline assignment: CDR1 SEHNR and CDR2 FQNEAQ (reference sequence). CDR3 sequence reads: CASSRLADYNEQFF. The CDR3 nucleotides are TGTGCCAGCAGCCGACTAGCCGATTACAATGAGCAGTTCTTC.

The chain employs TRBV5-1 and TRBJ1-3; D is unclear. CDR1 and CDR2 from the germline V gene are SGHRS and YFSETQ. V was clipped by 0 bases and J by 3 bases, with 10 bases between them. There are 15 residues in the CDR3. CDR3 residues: CASSLAAGGGNTIYF. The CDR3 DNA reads TGCGCCAGCAGCTTGGCTGCGGGAGGTGGAAACACCATATATTTT.

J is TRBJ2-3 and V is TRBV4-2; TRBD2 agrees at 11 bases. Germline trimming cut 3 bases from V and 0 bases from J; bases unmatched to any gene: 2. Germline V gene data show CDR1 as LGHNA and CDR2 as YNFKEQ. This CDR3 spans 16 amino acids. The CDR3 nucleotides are TGTGCCAGCAGCCAGGGGACTAGCGGCAGCACAGATACGCAGTATTTT. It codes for CASSQGTSGSTDTQYF.

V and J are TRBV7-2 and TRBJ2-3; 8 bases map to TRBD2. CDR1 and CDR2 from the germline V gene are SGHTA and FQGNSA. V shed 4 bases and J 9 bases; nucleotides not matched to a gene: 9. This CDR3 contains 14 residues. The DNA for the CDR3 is TGTGCCAGCAGCTCGACTCGGGAGGGCCTGACGCAGTATTTT. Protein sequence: CASSSTREGLTQYF.

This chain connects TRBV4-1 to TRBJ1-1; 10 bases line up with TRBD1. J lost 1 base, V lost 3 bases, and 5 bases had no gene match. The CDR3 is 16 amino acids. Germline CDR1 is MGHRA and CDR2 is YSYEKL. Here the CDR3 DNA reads TGCGCCAGCAGCCAGGGACAGGGGCCATCGAACACTGAAGCTTTCTTT. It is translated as CASSQGQGPSNTEAFF.

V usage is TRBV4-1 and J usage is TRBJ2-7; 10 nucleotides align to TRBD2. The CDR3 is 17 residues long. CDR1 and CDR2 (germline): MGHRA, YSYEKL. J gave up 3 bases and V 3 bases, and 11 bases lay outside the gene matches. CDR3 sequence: CASSQGTWTSGLYEQYF. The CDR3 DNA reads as TGCGCCAGCAGCCAGGGAACTTGGACTAGCGGACTCTACGAGCAGTACTTC.

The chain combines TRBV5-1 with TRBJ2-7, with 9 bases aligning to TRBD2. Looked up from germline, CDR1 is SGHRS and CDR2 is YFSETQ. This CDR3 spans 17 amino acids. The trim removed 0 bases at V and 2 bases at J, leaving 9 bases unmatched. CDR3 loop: CASSLVQRLAVTYEQYF. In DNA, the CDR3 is TGCGCCAGCAGCTTGGTTCAACGACTAGCGGTCACCTACGAGCAGTACTTC. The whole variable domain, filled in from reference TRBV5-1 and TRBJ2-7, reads KAGVTQTPRYLIKTRGQQVTLSCSPISGHRSVSWYQQTPGQGLQFLFEYFSETQRNKGNFPGRFSGRQFSNSRSEMNVSTLELGDSALYLCASSLVQRLAVTYEQYFGPGTRLTVT.

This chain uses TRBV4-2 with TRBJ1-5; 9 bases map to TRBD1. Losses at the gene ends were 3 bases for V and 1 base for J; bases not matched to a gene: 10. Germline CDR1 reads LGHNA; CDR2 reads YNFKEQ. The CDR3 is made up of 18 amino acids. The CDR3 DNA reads TGTGCCAGCAGCCATCCCCAAGGAGGGACAGGGAGCAATCAGCCCCAGCATTTT. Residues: CASSHPQGGTGSNQPQHF.

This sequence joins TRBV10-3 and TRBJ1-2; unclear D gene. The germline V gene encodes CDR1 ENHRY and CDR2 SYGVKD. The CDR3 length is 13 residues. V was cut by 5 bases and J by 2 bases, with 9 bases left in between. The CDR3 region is CAISLALNYGYTF. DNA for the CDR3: TGTGCCATCAGTCTGGCTCTCAACTATGGCTACACCTTC.

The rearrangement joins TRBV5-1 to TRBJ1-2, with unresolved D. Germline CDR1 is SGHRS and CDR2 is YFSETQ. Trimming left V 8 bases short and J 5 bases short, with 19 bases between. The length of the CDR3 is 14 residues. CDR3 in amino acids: CASSPRLFEYGYTF. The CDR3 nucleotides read TGCGCCAGTTCACCGAGGTTATTCGAATATGGCTACACCTTC.

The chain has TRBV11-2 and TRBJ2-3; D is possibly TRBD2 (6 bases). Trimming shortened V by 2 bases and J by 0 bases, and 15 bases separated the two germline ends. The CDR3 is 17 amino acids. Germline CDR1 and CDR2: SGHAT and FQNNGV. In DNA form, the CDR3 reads TGTGCCAGCAGCTTAAGGGAACGGGGGTTTAGCACAGATACGCAGTATTTT. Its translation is CASSLRERGFSTDTQYF. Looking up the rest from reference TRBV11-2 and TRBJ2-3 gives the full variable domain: EAGVAQSPRYKIIEKRQSVAFWCNPISGHATLYWYQQILGQGPKLLIQFQNNGVVDDSQLPKDRFSAERLKGVDSTLKIQPAKLEDSAVYLCASSLRERGFSTDTQYFGPGTRLTVL.

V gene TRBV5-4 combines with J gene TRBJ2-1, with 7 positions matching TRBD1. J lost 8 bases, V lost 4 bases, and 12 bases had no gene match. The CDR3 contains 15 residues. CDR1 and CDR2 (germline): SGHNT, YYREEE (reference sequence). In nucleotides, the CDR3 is TGTGCCAGCAGCCTAACGGGACAGAAGACCGATGAGCAGTTCTTC. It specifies CASSLTGQKTDEQFF.

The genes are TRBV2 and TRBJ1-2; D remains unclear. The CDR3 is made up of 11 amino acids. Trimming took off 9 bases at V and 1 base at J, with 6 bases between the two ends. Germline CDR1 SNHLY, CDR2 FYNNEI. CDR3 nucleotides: TGTGCCAGACAGAATAACTATGGCTACACCTTC. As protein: CARQNNYGYTF.

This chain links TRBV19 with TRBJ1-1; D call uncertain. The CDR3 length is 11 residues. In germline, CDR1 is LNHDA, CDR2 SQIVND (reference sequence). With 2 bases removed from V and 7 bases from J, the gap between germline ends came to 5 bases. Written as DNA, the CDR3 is TGTGCCAGTAGTATAAGGAGTGAAGCTTTCTTT. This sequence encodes CASSIRSEAFF.

This CDR3 reads CASSLSREVTQYF. The CDR3 nucleotides read TGCGCCAGCAGTCTGTCCCGGGAGGTGACCCAGTACTTC. The chain couples TRBV5-1 to TRBJ2-5, with 7 positions matching TRBD2. V lost 5 bases to trimming and J lost 7 bases; unmatched junction nucleotides: 8. Germline CDR1 SGHRS, CDR2 YFSETQ. The length of the CDR3 is 13 residues.

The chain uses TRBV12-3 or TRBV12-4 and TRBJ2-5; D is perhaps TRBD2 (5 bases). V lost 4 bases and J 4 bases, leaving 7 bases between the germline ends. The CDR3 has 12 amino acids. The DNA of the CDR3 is TGTGCCAGCAGTTCAGCGGCAGAGACCCAGTACTTC. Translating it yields CASSSAAETQYF.

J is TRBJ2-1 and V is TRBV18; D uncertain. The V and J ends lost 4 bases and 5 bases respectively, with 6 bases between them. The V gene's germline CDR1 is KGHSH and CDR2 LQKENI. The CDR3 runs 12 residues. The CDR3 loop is CASSLRNNEQFF. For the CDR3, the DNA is TGTGCCAGCTCACTCAGAAACAATGAGCAGTTCTTC.

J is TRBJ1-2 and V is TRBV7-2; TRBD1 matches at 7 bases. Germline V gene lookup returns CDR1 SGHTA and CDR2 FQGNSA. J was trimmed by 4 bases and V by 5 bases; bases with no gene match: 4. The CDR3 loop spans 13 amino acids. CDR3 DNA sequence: TGTGCCAGCAGCCTGGGACAGATCTATGGCTACACCTTC. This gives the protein CASSLGQIYGYTF.

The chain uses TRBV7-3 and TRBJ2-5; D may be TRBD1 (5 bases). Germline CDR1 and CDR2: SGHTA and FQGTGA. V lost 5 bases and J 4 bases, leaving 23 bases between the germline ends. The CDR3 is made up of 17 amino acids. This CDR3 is CASSPLRGGSSPETQYF. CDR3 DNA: TGTGCCAGCAGCCCTCTAAGGGGCGGCTCAAGTCCAGAGACCCAGTACTTC.

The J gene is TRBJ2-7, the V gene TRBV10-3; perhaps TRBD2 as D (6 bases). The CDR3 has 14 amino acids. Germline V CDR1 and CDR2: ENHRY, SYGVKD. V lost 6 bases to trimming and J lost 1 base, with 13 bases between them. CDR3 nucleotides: TGTGCCATCAGAGGGACCGGGACTTCCTACGAGCAGTACTTC. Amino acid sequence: CAIRGTGTSYEQYF.

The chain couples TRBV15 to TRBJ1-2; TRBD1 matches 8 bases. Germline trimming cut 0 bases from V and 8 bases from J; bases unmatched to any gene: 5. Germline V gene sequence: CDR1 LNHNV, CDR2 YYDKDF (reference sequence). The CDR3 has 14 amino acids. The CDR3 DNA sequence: TGTGCCACCAGCAGAGATAGGACAGGGAGCGGCTACACCTTC. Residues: CATSRDRTGSGYTF.

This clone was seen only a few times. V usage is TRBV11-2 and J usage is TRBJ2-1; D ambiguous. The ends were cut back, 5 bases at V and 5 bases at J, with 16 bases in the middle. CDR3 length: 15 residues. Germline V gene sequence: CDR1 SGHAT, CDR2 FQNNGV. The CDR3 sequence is CASSHLGPGDNEQFF. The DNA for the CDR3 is TGTGCCAGCAGCCACCTCGGCCCCGGAGACAATGAGCAGTTCTTC.

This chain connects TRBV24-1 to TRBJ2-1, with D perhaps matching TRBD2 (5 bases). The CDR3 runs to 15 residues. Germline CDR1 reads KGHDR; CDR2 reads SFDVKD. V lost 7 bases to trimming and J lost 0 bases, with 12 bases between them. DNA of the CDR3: TGTGCCACCAGCCCCCCCGGGATCTCCTACAATGAGCAGTTCTTC. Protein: CATSPPGISYNEQFF.

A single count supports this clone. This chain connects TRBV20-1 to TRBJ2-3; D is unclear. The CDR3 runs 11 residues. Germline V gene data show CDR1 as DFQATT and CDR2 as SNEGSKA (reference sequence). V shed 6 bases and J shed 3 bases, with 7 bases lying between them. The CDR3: CSAILTDTQYF. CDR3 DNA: TGCAGTGCAATCCTTACAGATACGCAGTATTTT.

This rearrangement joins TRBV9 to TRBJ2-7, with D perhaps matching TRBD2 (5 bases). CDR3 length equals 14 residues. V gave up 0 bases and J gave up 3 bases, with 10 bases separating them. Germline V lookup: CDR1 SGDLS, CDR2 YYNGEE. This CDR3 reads CASSVGSGVYEQYF. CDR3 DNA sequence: TGTGCCAGCAGCGTAGGCAGCGGCGTCTACGAGCAGTACTTC. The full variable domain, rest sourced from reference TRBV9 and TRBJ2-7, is DSGVTQTPKHLITATGQRVTLRCSPRSGDLSVYWYQQSLDQGLQFLIQYYNGEERAKGNILERFSAQQFPDLHSELNLSSLELGDSALYFCASSVGSGVYEQYFGPGTRLTVT.

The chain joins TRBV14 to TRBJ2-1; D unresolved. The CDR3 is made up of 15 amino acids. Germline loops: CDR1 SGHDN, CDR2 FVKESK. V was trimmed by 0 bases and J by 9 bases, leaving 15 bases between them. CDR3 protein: CASSQDPLPITEQFF. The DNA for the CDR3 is TGTGCCAGCAGCCAAGATCCCCTACCAATCACTGAGCAGTTCTTC.

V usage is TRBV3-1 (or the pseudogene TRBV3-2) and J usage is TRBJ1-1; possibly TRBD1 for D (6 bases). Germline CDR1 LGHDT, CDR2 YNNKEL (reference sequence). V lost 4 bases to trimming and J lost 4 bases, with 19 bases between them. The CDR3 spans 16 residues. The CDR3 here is CASSPPRQALGTEAFF. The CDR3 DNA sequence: TGTGCCAGCAGCCCTCCCCGACAGGCTTTGGGCACTGAAGCTTTCTTT.

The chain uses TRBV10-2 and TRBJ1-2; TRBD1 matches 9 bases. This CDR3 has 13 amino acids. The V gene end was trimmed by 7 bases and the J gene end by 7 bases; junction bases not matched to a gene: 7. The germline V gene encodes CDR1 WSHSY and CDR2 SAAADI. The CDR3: CASTTDRGSGYTF. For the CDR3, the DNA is TGCGCCAGCACCACCGACAGGGGGTCTGGCTACACCTTC.

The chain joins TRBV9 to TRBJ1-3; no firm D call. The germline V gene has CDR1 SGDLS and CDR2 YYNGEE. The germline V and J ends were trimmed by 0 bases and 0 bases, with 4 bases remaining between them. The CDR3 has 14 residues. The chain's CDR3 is CASSVGHSGNTIYF. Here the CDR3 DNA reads TGTGCCAGCAGCGTAGGACACTCTGGAAACACCATATATTTT.

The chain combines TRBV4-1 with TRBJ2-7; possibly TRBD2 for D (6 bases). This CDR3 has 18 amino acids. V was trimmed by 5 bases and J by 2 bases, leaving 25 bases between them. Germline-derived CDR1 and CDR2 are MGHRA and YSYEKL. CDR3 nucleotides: TGCGCCAGCAGCAAGGGAGACGGAGCGGGCCTCTTGACCTACGAGCAGTACTTC. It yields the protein CASSKGDGAGLLTYEQYF.